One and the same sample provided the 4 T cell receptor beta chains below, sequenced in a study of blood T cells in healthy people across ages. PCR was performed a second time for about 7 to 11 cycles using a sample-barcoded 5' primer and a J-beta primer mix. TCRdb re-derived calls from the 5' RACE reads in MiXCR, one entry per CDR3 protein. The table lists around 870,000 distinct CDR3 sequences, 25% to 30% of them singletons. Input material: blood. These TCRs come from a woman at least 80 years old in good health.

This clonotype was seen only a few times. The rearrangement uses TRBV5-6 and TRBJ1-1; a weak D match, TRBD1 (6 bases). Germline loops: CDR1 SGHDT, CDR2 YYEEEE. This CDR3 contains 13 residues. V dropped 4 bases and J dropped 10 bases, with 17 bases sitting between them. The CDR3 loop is CASSQGRGQSAFF. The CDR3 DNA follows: TGTGCCAGCAGCCAGGGACGGGGGCAGTCAGCTTTCTTT.

The CDR3 region has the DNA TGTGCCAGCAGTGACGGTCCATTCGGTTCACCCCTCCACTTT. This codes for CASSDGPFGSPLHF. This chain links TRBV6-1 with TRBJ1-6; no reliable D call. V dropped 3 bases and J dropped 9 bases, with 12 bases sitting between them. The CDR3 extends over 14 amino acids. CDR1 and CDR2 (germline): MNHNS, SASEGT.

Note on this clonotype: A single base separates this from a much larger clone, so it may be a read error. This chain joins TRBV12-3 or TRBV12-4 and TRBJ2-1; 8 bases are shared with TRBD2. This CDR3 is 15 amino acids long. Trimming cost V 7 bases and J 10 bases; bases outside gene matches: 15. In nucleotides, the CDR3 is TGTGCCAGCACCTGGGGTAGCGGGGTCGCCTACGAGCAGTTCTTC. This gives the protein CASTWGSGVAYEQFF.

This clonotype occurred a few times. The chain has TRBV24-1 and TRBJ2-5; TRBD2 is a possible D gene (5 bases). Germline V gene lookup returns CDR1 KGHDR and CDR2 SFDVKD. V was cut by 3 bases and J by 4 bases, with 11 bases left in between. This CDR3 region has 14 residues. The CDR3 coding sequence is TGTGCCACCAGTGATGAGGGCAGAGGAGAGACCCAGTACTTC. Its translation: CATSDEGRGETQYF.